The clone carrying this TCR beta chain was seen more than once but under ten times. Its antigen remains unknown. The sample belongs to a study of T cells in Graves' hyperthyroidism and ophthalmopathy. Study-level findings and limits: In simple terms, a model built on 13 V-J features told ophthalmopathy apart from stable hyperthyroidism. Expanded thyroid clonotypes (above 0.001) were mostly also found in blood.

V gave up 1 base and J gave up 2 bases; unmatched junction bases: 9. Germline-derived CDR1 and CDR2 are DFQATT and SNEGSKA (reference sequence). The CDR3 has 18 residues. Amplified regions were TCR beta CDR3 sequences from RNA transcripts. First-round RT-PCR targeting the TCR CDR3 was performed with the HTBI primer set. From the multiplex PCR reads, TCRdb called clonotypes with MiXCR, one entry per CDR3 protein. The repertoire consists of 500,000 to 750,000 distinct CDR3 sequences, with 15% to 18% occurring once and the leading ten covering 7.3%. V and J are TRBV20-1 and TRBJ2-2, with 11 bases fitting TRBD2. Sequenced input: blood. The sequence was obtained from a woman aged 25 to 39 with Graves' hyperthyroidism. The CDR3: CSARAPYTSGRNTGELFF. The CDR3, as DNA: TGCAGTGCTAGAGCACCCTACACTAGCGGGAGAAACACCGGGGAGCTGTTTTTT.